This T cell receptor beta chain was sequenced during a study of T cells after yellow fever vaccination. One entry per CDR3 protein, called by TCRdb with MiXCR from the 5' RACE reads. The repertoire includes about 350,000 distinct CDR3 sequences, around 13% of them detected once, and 3.2% sits in the top ten. Germline CDR1 and CDR2: SQVTM and ANQGSEA. V was trimmed by 7 bases and J by 6 bases, leaving 13 bases between them. CDR3 length: 11 amino acids. The specimen was CD4+ T cells sorted from PBMCs, collected 15 days after the yellow fever booster vaccination. The chain carries TRBV29-1 and TRBJ2-7; D is tentatively TRBD1 or TRBD2 (6 bases each). The receptor's source is a man younger than 30 who received the YFV17D yellow fever vaccine. The CDR3 protein is CSAGGGSEQYF. The CDR3 DNA sequence: TGCAGCGCCGGAGGGGGTTCCGAGCAGTACTTC.